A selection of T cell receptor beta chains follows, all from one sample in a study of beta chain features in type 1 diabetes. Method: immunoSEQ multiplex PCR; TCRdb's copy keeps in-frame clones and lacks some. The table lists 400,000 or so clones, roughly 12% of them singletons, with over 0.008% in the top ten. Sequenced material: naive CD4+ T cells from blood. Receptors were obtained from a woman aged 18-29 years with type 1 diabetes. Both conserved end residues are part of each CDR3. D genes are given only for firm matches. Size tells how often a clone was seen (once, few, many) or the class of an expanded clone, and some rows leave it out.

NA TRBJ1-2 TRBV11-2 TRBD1 TGTGCCAGCAGCTCGACAGGGCCCTATGGCTACACCTTC CASSSTGPYGYTF
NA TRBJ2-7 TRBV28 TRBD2 TGTGCCAGCAGTATACCAGCGGGAGGGCCGGTCGAGCAGTACTTC CASSIPAGGPVEQYF
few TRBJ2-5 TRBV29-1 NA TGCAGCGTTGGTCCAGAAGAGACCCAGTACTTC CSVGPEETQYF
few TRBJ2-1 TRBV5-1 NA TGCGCCAGCAGCCCGGGGTCCTCGGCGTCCTACAATGAGCAGTTCTTC CASSPGSSASYNEQFF
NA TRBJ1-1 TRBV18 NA TGTGCCAGCTCACCACCCCAGCGGGCTGAAGCTTTCTTT CASSPPQRAEAFF
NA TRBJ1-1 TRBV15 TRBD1 TGTGCCACCAGCCGCGGACAGGGGACCACTGAAGCTTTCTTT CATSRGQGTTEAFF
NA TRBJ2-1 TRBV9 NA TGTGCCAGCAGCGTTTTAGCTTCCTCCTACAATGAGCAGTTCTTC CASSVLASSYNEQFF
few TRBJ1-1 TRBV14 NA TGTGCCAGCAGCCAAAACAGGGATCACACTGAAGCTTTCTTT CASSQNRDHTEAFF
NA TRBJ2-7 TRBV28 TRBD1 TGTGCCAGCAGCGCCTATACAGGGGGCTACGAGCAGTACTTC CASSAYTGGYEQYF
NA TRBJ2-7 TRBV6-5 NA TGTGCCAGCAGTTACGCCGGGACAAACTCCTACGAGCAGTACTTC CASSYAGTNSYEQYF
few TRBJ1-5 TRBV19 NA TGTGCCAGCGCACCAGGGTTCGGCAATCAGCCCCAGCATTTT CASAPGFGNQPQHF